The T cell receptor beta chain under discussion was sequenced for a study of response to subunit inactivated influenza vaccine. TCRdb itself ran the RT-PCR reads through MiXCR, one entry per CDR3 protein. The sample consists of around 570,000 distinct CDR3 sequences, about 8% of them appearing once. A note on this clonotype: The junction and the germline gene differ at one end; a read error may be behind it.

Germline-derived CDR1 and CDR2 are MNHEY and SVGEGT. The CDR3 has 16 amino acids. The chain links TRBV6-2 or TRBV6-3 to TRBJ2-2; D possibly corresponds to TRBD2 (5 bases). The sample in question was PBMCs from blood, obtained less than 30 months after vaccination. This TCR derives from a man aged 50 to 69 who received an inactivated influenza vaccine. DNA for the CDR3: TGTGCCAGCAGTTTCCTCTCGCCCAGAAACACCGGGGATCTGTTTTTT. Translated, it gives CASSFLSPRNTGDLFF.